These T cell receptor beta chains were read from a single sample in a study of T cells after yellow fever vaccination. TCRdb processed the 5' RACE reads anew with MiXCR; each CDR3 protein has one entry. The sample contains about 330,000 distinct CDR3 sequences, 6.8% of which appear only once. The source was PBMCs, collected 35 to 50 days after the first yellow fever vaccination. The source of these receptors is a man younger than 35 who received the YFV17D yellow fever vaccine. The CDR3 runs from the conserved cysteine through the conserved F or W. A D gene is named only where the DNA matches it firmly. Size is stated for part of the rows, as once, few or many counts, or as a class when the clone is expanded.

>16|.|TRBV5-1|TRBJ2-7|many
TGCGCCAGCAGCCCAACCTCGAGACTGGAGGCCTACGAGCAGTACTTC
CASSPTSRLEAYEQYF
>14|.|TRBV5-1|TRBJ2-3|.
TGCGCCAGCAGCTCGGGGGACAACACAGATACGCAGTATTTT
CASSSGDNTDTQYF
>18|.|TRBV7-8|TRBJ2-2|few
TGTGCCAGCAAGACGAGGTGGGCCTCAAGGTCTGGAACCGGGGAGCTGTTTTTT
CASKTRWASRSGTGELFF
>16|.|TRBV4-3|TRBJ1-4|.
TGCGCCAGCAGCCAAGAGGAGGAACTGGCTAATGAAAAACTGTTTTTT
CASSQEEELANEKLFF
>16|.|TRBV7-9|TRBJ2-1|few
TGTGCCAGCAGCTTAAGGCAGAGAAGCTCCTACAATGAGCAGTTCTTC
CASSLRQRSSYNEQFF
>15|TRBD2|TRBV12-3/TRBV12-4|TRBJ2-4|.
TGTGCCAGCAGACGGACTAGCGGAGCCAAAAACATTCAGTACTTC
CASRRTSGAKNIQYF
>17|TRBD1|TRBV6-2/TRBV6-3|TRBJ2-1|.
TGTGCCAGCACCCAACTTCCCCGACTAACAGGGGAGAATGAGCAGTTCTTC
CASTQLPRLTGENEQFF
>16|TRBD2|TRBV20-1|TRBJ2-5|.
TGCAGTGCTAGAAGACTAGCGGGGGGGAGGGGAGAGACCCAGTACTTC
CSARRLAGGRGETQYF
>16|.|TRBV20-1|TRBJ1-5|.
TGCAGTGCTAGAGACCCAACAGGAGCGGCCAATCAGCCCCAGCATTTT
CSARDPTGAANQPQHF
>16|TRBD1|TRBV6-2/TRBV6-3|TRBJ1-5|.
TGTGCCAGCAGTGGCCGGGACAGGGTCACTAGGAAGCCCCAGCATTTT
CASSGRDRVTRKPQHF